This T cell receptor (beta chain) is from a study of blood T cell repertoires in COVID-19. Clones were read by immunoSEQ multiplex PCR, and TCRdb kept only the in-frame ones, dropping some. The sample holds approximately 270,000 clones, roughly 88% seen once. The V gene lost 0 bases and the J gene lost 1 base, with 6 bases spanning the gap. This CDR3 has 14 residues. Looked up from germline, CDR1 is KGHSY and CDR2 is FQNENV. Those enrolled, adults aged roughly 18 to 100 years, came from under 25 US areas. Donors were grouped by their self-reported clinical history. Sequences were obtained from PBMCs or T cells enriched from blood (not recorded which). The genes are TRBV16 and TRBJ1-2; no clear D. The source is a woman aged 45-65 years who had recovered from COVID-19. CDR3 DNA: TGTGCCAGCAGCCAATCGGGCTTTAACTATGGCTACACCTTC. It is translated as CASSQSGFNYGYTF.